A selection of T cell receptor beta chains follows, all from one sample in a study of CD8 T cells in Susac syndrome. TCRdb itself ran the immunoSEQ multiplex PCR reads through MiXCR, one entry per CDR3 protein. The sample includes 200,000 to 300,000 distinct CDR3 sequences, about 96% of them seen just once. Sequencing was carried out using CD4+ T cells from PBMCs. These receptor sequences come from a human donor with Susac syndrome. The CDR3 runs from the conserved cysteine through the conserved F or W. D genes are given only for firm matches. Only part of the rows carry a size: once, few, many, or a class if the clone is expanded.

J: TRBJ1-1
V: TRBV29-1
D: .
size: .
DNA: TGCAGCGTTGAAACCACGAACACTGAAGCTTTCTTT
CDR3: CSVETTNTEAFF

J: TRBJ1-1
V: TRBV14
D: TRBD1
size: .
DNA: TGTGCCAGCAGCCGGGACAGACAAGCTTTCTTT
CDR3: CASSRDRQAFF

J: TRBJ2-3
V: TRBV5-1
D: .
size: .
DNA: TGCGCCAGCAGGGGGGAGGATACGCAGTATTTT
CDR3: CASRGEDTQYF

J: TRBJ1-2
V: TRBV9
D: .
size: .
DNA: TGTGCCAGCAGCGTAGCGGGCAGAACTAACTATGGCTACACCTTC
CDR3: CASSVAGRTNYGYTF

J: TRBJ2-6
V: TRBV3-1
D: TRBD1
size: .
DNA: TGTGCCAGCAGCCAAGATCTTGGGGACAGCCTCCCTGGGGCCAACGTCCTGACTTTC
CDR3: CASSQDLGDSLPGANVLTF

J: TRBJ2-2
V: TRBV5-4
D: .
size: .
DNA: TGTGCCAGCAGCTTGGGAGGGTTCAGTACCGGGGAGCTGTTTTTT
CDR3: CASSLGGFSTGELFF

J: TRBJ2-3
V: TRBV10-3
D: .
size: .
DNA: TGTGCCATCAGTGAACTACAGCCCGGGAGTCAAGATACGCAGTATTTT
CDR3: CAISELQPGSQDTQYF

J: TRBJ2-7
V: TRBV5-4
D: TRBD2
size: once
DNA: TGTGCCAGCAGCTTGCAGAGCGGGGGCGAGCAGTACTTC
CDR3: CASSLQSGGEQYF

J: TRBJ2-1
V: TRBV7-6
D: .
size: .
DNA: TGTGCCAGCAGCTTAGGTTGGGGCGCCGACAATGAGCAGTTCTTC
CDR3: CASSLGWGADNEQFF

J: TRBJ1-1
V: TRBV12-3/TRBV12-4
D: .
size: .
DNA: TGTGCCAGCAGTTTAGCGAACAGCAACACTGAAGCTTTCTTT
CDR3: CASSLANSNTEAFF

J: TRBJ2-1
V: TRBV11-2
D: TRBD2
size: .
DNA: TGTGCCAGCTCCGGGCTAGCGGGCTACAATGAGCAGTTCTTC
CDR3: CASSGLAGYNEQFF

J: TRBJ2-2
V: TRBV4-1
D: .
size: once
DNA: TGCGCCAGCAGCCAAGAGGGGTTCACCGGGGAGCTGTTTTTT
CDR3: CASSQEGFTGELFF

J: TRBJ2-2
V: TRBV11-1
D: .
size: .
DNA: TGTGCCAGCAGCTCGCTAGGCGGGGAGCTGTTTTTT
CDR3: CASSSLGGELFF

J: TRBJ2-7
V: TRBV20-1
D: .
size: .
DNA: TGCAGTGCTACTTCACTCGGACATTTCGAGCAGTACTTC
CDR3: CSATSLGHFEQYF

J: TRBJ1-2
V: TRBV30
D: .
size: .
DNA: TGTGCCTGGAGTGGCAGGAGCTACACCTTC
CDR3: CAWSGRSYTF

J: TRBJ2-2
V: TRBV15
D: TRBD2
size: .
DNA: TGTGCCACCAGCAGACGGGGGGACACCGGGGAGCTGTTTTTT
CDR3: CATSRRGDTGELFF

J: TRBJ1-1
V: TRBV5-1
D: TRBD1
size: .
DNA: TGCGCCAGCAGCTTCCATGACAGGGGCACTGAAGCTTTCTTT
CDR3: CASSFHDRGTEAFF

J: TRBJ1-1
V: TRBV3-1
D: TRBD1
size: once
DNA: TGTGCCAGCAGCCAACGGACAGGGATGGGGAACACTGAAGCTTTCTTT
CDR3: CASSQRTGMGNTEAFF

J: TRBJ2-1
V: TRBV9
D: .
size: .
DNA: TGTGCCAGCAGCCAGACAGGTTCAACACCAAATGAGCAGTTCTTC
CDR3: CASSQTGSTPNEQFF

J: TRBJ1-2
V: TRBV19
D: .
size: .
DNA: TGTGCCAGTCGGTTAGCTCCGGGGTATGGCTACACCTTC
CDR3: CASRLAPGYGYTF

J: TRBJ2-5
V: TRBV7-9
D: .
size: .
DNA: TGTGCCAGCACCGAGCGAAGACAGGAAGAGACCCAGTACTTC
CDR3: CASTERRQEETQYF

J: TRBJ1-1
V: TRBV9
D: .
size: .
DNA: TGTGCCAGCAGCGTAGAGGCGGTGAACACTGAAGCTTTCTTT
CDR3: CASSVEAVNTEAFF

J: TRBJ1-2
V: TRBV25-1
D: .
size: .
DNA: TGTGCCAGCAGTGAGGCCCCGGTTAACTATGGCTACACCTTC
CDR3: CASSEAPVNYGYTF

J: TRBJ1-1
V: TRBV5-6
D: .
size: few
DNA: TGTGCCAGCAGCTTGGAGGGGGCTGAAGCTTTCTTT
CDR3: CASSLEGAEAFF

J: TRBJ2-1
V: TRBV3-1
D: TRBD2
size: .
DNA: TGTGCCAGCAGGGGCGGGAGCTACAATGAGCAGTTCTTC
CDR3: CASRGGSYNEQFF

J: TRBJ2-1
V: TRBV10-3
D: TRBD2
size: .
DNA: TGTGCCATCAGTGGGCGGGAGGTGAGCTACAATGAGCAGTTCTTC
CDR3: CAISGREVSYNEQFF

J: TRBJ2-7
V: TRBV30
D: .
size: .
DNA: TGTGCCTGGGCCCCTGGGGGGGGGCGACTCGAGCAGTACTTC
CDR3: CAWAPGGGRLEQYF

J: TRBJ2-1
V: TRBV19
D: TRBD2
size: .
DNA: TGTGCCAGTAGTATAGGATACCTTAGCGGGAGGTTCCTATCCTACAATGAGCAGTTCTTC
CDR3: CASSIGYLSGRFLSYNEQFF

J: TRBJ2-7
V: TRBV5-6
D: TRBD1
size: .
DNA: TGTGCCAGCAGCTTGGTGGACAGGGTTTACGAGCAGTACTTC
CDR3: CASSLVDRVYEQYF

J: TRBJ1-1
V: TRBV7-8
D: .
size: .
DNA: TGTGCCAGCAGCTTATTTGCAGCCAAACCGAACACTGAAGCTTTCTTT
CDR3: CASSLFAAKPNTEAFF

J: TRBJ2-1
V: TRBV21-1
D: .
size: .
DNA: TGTGCCAGCAGCATATACAGGGGGCGCGGGCAGTTCTTC
CDR3: CASSIYRGRGQFF

J: TRBJ1-5
V: TRBV7-9
D: .
size: .
DNA: TGTGCCAGCAGCTCTACCTATGAGCCCCAGCATTTT
CDR3: CASSSTYEPQHF